The table lists the clone carrying this T cell receptor (beta chain) with many counts. No antigen is known for it. TCRdb reprocessed the reads via MiXCR and lists one record per CDR3 protein. The sample consists of roughly 110,000 distinct CDR3 sequences, around 10% of them appearing once. The sample belongs to a study of T cell repertoires in cytomegalovirus infection. Background on the study: CMV infection together with matching HLA type was indicated by public TCR beta signatures.

V gave up 0 bases and J gave up 10 bases, with 15 bases separating them. Germline lookup yields CDR1 MGHRA and CDR2 YSYEKL. The length of the CDR3 is 15 residues. Study-level results: HLA-C-restricted CMV clonotypes gave the most frequent clonotype in two of eight donors. Adding up the frequency of public TCR beta families identified people who carried CMV plus the relevant HLA.

This clonotype originated in a human donor in good health (CMV status not recorded). Some clones in this sample may be carry-over from other donors' samples. The specimen was PBMCs, sequenced either directly or after in vitro stimulation (not recorded which). The rearrangement uses TRBV4-1 and TRBJ1-4; D is possibly TRBD1 (5 bases). The CDR3 sequence: CASSQDTGLGGKLFF. The CDR3 DNA follows: TGCGCCAGCAGCCAAGATACGGGGCTAGGAGGAAAACTGTTTTTT.